The 18 T cell receptor beta chains in this list originate from one sample, sequenced in a study of blood T cell repertoires in COVID-19. Some clones are missing from TCRdb's copy, which holds only in-frame ones; the method was immunoSEQ multiplex PCR. Of under 250,000 clones in the sample, around 86% were seen once. The sequenced sample was peripheral blood. The receptors derive from a man in his fifties or sixties with COVID-19, enrolled during active disease.

J is TRBJ2-1 and V is TRBV5-4; weak D call: TRBD1 (5 bases). The V end was cut by 1 base, the J end by 8 bases, with 7 bases between. This CDR3 spans 12 amino acids. CDR1 and CDR2 from the germline V gene are SGHNT and YYREEE (reference sequence). CDR3 loop: CASSLKGYEQFF. Written as DNA, the CDR3 is TGTGCCAGCAGCTTGAAGGGGTATGAGCAGTTCTTC.

V gene TRBV11-3 combines with J gene TRBJ2-1; the D gene is possibly TRBD2 (5 bases). The germline CDR1 and CDR2 sequences are SGHNT and YENEEA. Trimming shortened V by 5 bases and J by 8 bases, and 16 bases separated the two germline ends. The CDR3 sequence is 14 residues long. The CDR3 DNA reads as TGTGCCAGCAGCGCGGGTGGTCAGTCCTATGAGCAGTTCTTC. This codes for CASSAGGQSYEQFF.

This clone was observed a handful of times. The CDR3 region is CASSLGGTGDYGYTF. CDR3 in DNA: TGTGCCAGCAGCTTAGGCGGGACAGGCGACTATGGCTACACCTTC. The chain is built from TRBV11-1 and TRBJ1-2; 8 nucleotides agree with TRBD1. J was trimmed by 3 bases and V by 1 base; bases with no gene match: 4. Germline CDR1 SGHAT, CDR2 FQDESV (reference sequence). The CDR3 contains 15 residues.

The rearrangement uses TRBV5-1 and TRBJ2-3; 9 nucleotides agree with TRBD2. This CDR3 spans 16 amino acids. Trimming took 5 bases from V and 0 from J; bases not matched to a gene: 7. Germline V CDR1 and CDR2: SGHRS, YFSETQ. The CDR3 region is CASSRLAGLSTDTQYF. The CDR3 coding sequence is TGCGCCAGCAGTCGGCTAGCGGGGCTAAGCACAGATACGCAGTATTTT.

This chain links TRBV28 with TRBJ1-1, with TRBD1 as a possible D gene (6 bases). V was pared by 9 bases and J by 1 base, with 15 bases between. CDR3 size: 14 residues. The germline gives CDR1 MDHEN, CDR2 SYDVKM. The CDR3 DNA is TGTGCCAGTTCGGGGGGGCGAGGGAACACTGAAGCTTTCTTT. This translates into CASSGGRGNTEAFF.

The rearrangement joins TRBV19 to TRBJ1-2, with D perhaps matching TRBD1 (5 bases). The germline V gene encodes CDR1 LNHDA and CDR2 SQIVND (reference sequence). This CDR3 contains 14 residues. V was trimmed by 4 bases and J by 4 bases, leaving 13 bases between them. The CDR3: CASSNQWGSYGYTF. CDR3 bases: TGTGCCAGTAGTAACCAGTGGGGCAGCTATGGCTACACCTTC.

V and J are TRBV7-2 and TRBJ2-7, with 7 bases lining up with TRBD1. The CDR3 totals 15 residues. The germline CDR1 and CDR2 sequences are SGHTA and FQGNSA. After removal of 1 base from V and 3 bases from J, the junction contained 6 bases not matched to a gene. The chain's CDR3 is CASSLVGTVDYEQYF. CDR3 bases: TGTGCCAGCAGCTTAGTGGGGACAGTCGACTACGAGCAGTACTTC.

The chain uses TRBV24-1 and TRBJ2-1; 7 bases are a match to TRBD1. V shed 4 bases and J 3 bases; nucleotides not matched to a gene: 2. Per the germline V gene, CDR1 is KGHDR and CDR2 is SFDVKD. The CDR3 covers 14 residues. The CDR3 region is CATSEGTDYNEQFF. The DNA of the CDR3 is TGTGCCACCAGTGAGGGGACAGACTACAATGAGCAGTTCTTC.

The chain's CDR3 is CASSVAGTGKSYNEQFF. In nucleotides, the CDR3 is TGTGCCAGCAGCGTGGCCGGGACAGGGAAGTCCTACAATGAGCAGTTCTTC. The rearrangement links TRBV7-9 to TRBJ2-1; TRBD1 matches at 9 bases. V shed 5 bases, J shed 1 base, and the junction held 9 bases outside the gene matches. Germline V lookup: CDR1 SEHNR, CDR2 FQNEAQ (reference sequence). CDR3 length: 17 residues.

This sequence joins TRBV23-1 and TRBJ2-4; 9 bases line up with TRBD1. TRBV23-1 is flagged as an ORF with uncertain function. CDR3 length equals 14 residues. V lost 4 bases and J lost 8; bases outside the gene matches: 6. The CDR3 nucleotides are TGCGCCAGCAGTCGCGGGACAGGGTTCCACATTCAGTACTTC. Protein product: CASSRGTGFHIQYF.

The chain couples TRBV28 to TRBJ2-3; no firm D call. CDR1 and CDR2 from the germline V gene are MDHEN and SYDVKM. Trimming removed 5 bases from V and 0 bases from J, with 9 bases in between. This CDR3 is built from 14 residues. The CDR3 sequence: CASSLTDSTDTQYF. The CDR3, as DNA: TGTGCCAGCAGTCTCACAGATAGCACAGATACGCAGTATTTT.

The chain couples TRBV10-3 to TRBJ1-5; D is unclear. Germline V lookup: CDR1 ENHRY, CDR2 SYGVKD. The CDR3 length is 17 residues. V shed 0 bases and J shed 0 bases, with 12 bases lying between them. The CDR3 is CAISESKGGYSNQPQHF. CDR3 nucleotide sequence: TGTGCCATCAGTGAGTCCAAAGGAGGTTATAGCAATCAGCCCCAGCATTTT.

The rearrangement links TRBV5-1 to TRBJ2-3; no clear D. V lost 0 bases and J 2 bases, leaving 7 bases between the germline ends. The CDR3 runs to 14 residues. Germline CDR1 and CDR2: SGHRS and YFSETQ. CDR3 loop: CASSLDGHTDTQYF. For the CDR3, the DNA is TGCGCCAGCAGCTTGGATGGCCACACAGATACGCAGTATTTT.

The gene calls are TRBV19 and TRBJ2-2; TRBD1 matches at 8 bases. This CDR3 region has 14 residues. CDR1 is LNHDA, CDR2 SQIVND, per germline (reference sequence). The V and J ends lost 5 bases and 3 bases, in that order; junction bases with no gene match: 2. CDR3 amino acids: CASSQDRDTGELFF. The CDR3 DNA sequence: TGTGCCAGTAGTCAGGACAGGGACACCGGGGAGCTGTTTTTT.

The chain uses TRBV7-2 and TRBJ1-1; perhaps TRBD1 as D (5 bases). Trimming took off 2 bases at V and 2 bases at J, with 12 bases between the two ends. The CDR3 extends over 15 amino acids. Germline CDR1 and CDR2: SGHTA and FQGNSA. The CDR3 DNA is TGTGCCAGCAGCTTATCGGGCAGGGAAAACACTGAAGCTTTCTTT. Its translation: CASSLSGRENTEAFF.

The chain couples TRBV3-1 (or the pseudogene TRBV3-2) to TRBJ2-3; D is unclear. CDR3 length: 14 amino acids. V was trimmed by 5 bases and J by 0 bases, leaving 9 bases between them. Per germline, CDR1 LGHDT and CDR2 YNNKEL (reference sequence). The CDR3: CASSYSRSTDTQYF. CDR3 sequence (DNA): TGTGCCAGCAGCTACAGCAGGAGCACAGATACGCAGTATTTT.

CDR3 coding DNA: TGTGCCAGAACCAAAAGTACTAGCGGGAGAGATACGCAGTATTTT. As protein: CARTKSTSGRDTQYF. The chain combines TRBV7-5 with TRBJ2-3; the table's TRBD2 call for D was not verified on the DNA. TRBV7-5 is assigned pseudogene status. The CDR3 is 15 residues long.

The chain has TRBV5-1 and TRBJ2-1; TRBD1 matches 12 bases. Germline V CDR1 and CDR2: SGHRS, YFSETQ. J lost 10 bases, V lost 0 bases, and 8 bases had no gene match. The CDR3 has 16 amino acids. The CDR3 is CASSLALGQGAGEQFF. The CDR3 nucleotides are TGCGCCAGCAGCTTGGCCTTGGGACAGGGGGCAGGGGAGCAGTTCTTC.